The 12 T cell receptor beta chains presented below share a single source sample, sequenced in a study of shared clonotypes between healthy human individuals. Clones were read by immunoSEQ multiplex PCR, and TCRdb kept only the in-frame ones, dropping some. The sample yields roughly 1,500,000 clones, 98% seen once. The specimen was naive CD4+ T cells sorted from blood. As to subset: CD45RA+ positively selected. Receptors were obtained from a man in his thirties or forties in good health.

This rearrangement joins TRBV2 to TRBJ2-7, with 9 bases identical to TRBD1. With 2 bases clipped from V and 6 bases from J, the junction kept 8 bases outside the gene matches. This CDR3 comprises 15 residues. From germline, CDR1 is SNHLY and CDR2 FYNNEI. The CDR3 DNA reads as TGTGCCAGCAGTGAATGGGACAGGGACCCTCTCGAGCAGTACTTC. Its translation is CASSEWDRDPLEQYF. The entire variable domain, with the rest obtained from reference TRBV2 and TRBJ2-7, is as follows: EPEVTQTPSHQVTQMGQEVILRCVPISNHLYFYWYRQILGQKVEFLVSFYNNEISEKSEIFDDQFSVERPDGSNFTLKIRSTKLEDSAMYFCASSEWDRDPLEQYFGPGTRLTVT.

The J gene is TRBJ2-5, the V gene TRBV5-1, with 14 bases that match TRBD2. Germline trimming cut 4 bases from V and 3 bases from J; bases unmatched to any gene: 8. The germline gives CDR1 SGHRS, CDR2 YFSETQ. The CDR3 runs 17 residues. The CDR3 spells CASSRGLAGAGKETQYF. CDR3 in DNA: TGCGCCAGCAGCAGGGGACTAGCGGGAGCTGGAAAAGAGACCCAGTACTTC.

The chain links TRBV10-3 to TRBJ2-3; the D is unclear. V gave up 3 bases and J gave up 1 base, with 11 bases separating them. The CDR3 consists of 15 residues. Germline V lookup: CDR1 ENHRY, CDR2 SYGVKD. CDR3 sequence reads: CAISDAEPGTDTQYF. The CDR3 coding sequence is TGTGCCATCAGTGATGCAGAGCCTGGCACAGATACGCAGTATTTT.

The chain joins TRBV11-2 to TRBJ2-7, with a weak D call TRBD1 (8 bases). Trimming removed 4 bases at V and 6 bases at J, with 16 bases between. The germline CDR1 and CDR2 sequences are SGHAT and FQNNGV. The CDR3 has 14 residues. CDR3 amino acids: CASSSWTGRVEQYF. CDR3 DNA: TGTGCCAGCAGCTCTTGGACAGGGAGGGTCGAGCAGTACTTC.

The V call is TRBV5-5, the J call TRBJ2-6; D is unresolved. Trimming pared 0 bases from V and 3 bases from J, leaving 10 bases between. This CDR3 contains 16 residues. Germline V lookup: CDR1 SGHKS, CDR2 YYEKEE (reference sequence). The CDR3: CASSLVGLGGANVLTF. CDR3 in DNA: TGTGCCAGCAGCTTGGTGGGGTTAGGTGGGGCCAACGTCCTGACTTTC.

V is TRBV28 and J is TRBJ2-4, with a weak D call TRBD1 (5 bases). Germline CDR1 and CDR2: MDHEN and SYDVKM. CDR3 size: 18 residues. The germline V and J ends were trimmed by 2 bases and 0 bases, with 17 bases remaining between them. DNA for the CDR3: TGTGCCAGCAGTTTAGCAGGGTGGTTGGGAATAGCCAAAAACATTCAGTACTTC. Translated: CASSLAGWLGIAKNIQYF. The full variable domain, rest sourced from reference TRBV28 and TRBJ2-4, is DVKVTQSSRYLVKRTGEKVFLECVQDMDHENMFWYRQDPGLGLRLIYFSYDVKMKEKGDIPEGYSVSREKKERFSLILESASTNQTSMYLCASSLAGWLGIAKNIQYFGAGTRLSVL.

The V gene is TRBV7-2, the J gene TRBJ2-1, with TRBD2 matching over 12 bases. The CDR3 has 15 residues. Germline V lookup: CDR1 SGHTA, CDR2 FQGNSA. V lost 6 bases, J lost 4 bases, and 4 bases stayed unmatched. The chain's CDR3 is CASRSGLAGYNEQFF. The CDR3 nucleotides read TGTGCCAGCAGATCCGGACTAGCGGGATACAATGAGCAGTTCTTC.

This chain links TRBV6-1 with TRBJ2-5; 14 bases match TRBD2. The CDR3 consists of 15 residues. Trimming took 5 bases from V and 4 from J; bases not matched to a gene: 3. Looked up from germline, CDR1 is MNHNS and CDR2 is SASEGT. CDR3 sequence reads: CASSKGLAGGETQYF. CDR3 bases: TGTGCCAGCAGTAAAGGACTAGCGGGAGGAGAGACCCAGTACTTC.

This chain connects TRBV28 to TRBJ2-6; TRBD1 matches 10 bases. CDR3 size: 18 residues. CDR1 MDHEN and CDR2 SYDVKM come from the germline V gene. The junction had 8 bases not matched to a gene; V was cut back by 5 bases and J by 1 base. The CDR3 DNA sequence: TGTGCCAGCAGTCCACCGATGGGACAGGGGTCTGGGGCCAACGTCCTGACTTTC. Amino acid sequence: CASSPPMGQGSGANVLTF.

The chain has TRBV5-5 and TRBJ2-7, with D perhaps TRBD1 (6 bases). The V end lost 4 bases, the J end lost 2 bases, and 10 bases lay between the germline ends. This CDR3 is built from 13 residues. Germline CDR1 is SGHKS and CDR2 is YYEKEE (reference sequence). For the CDR3, the DNA is TGTGCCAGCAGCATCCACAGGGCCTACGAGCAGTACTTC. Its translation: CASSIHRAYEQYF.

CDR3 protein: CSVEILASGRLDGQYF. The CDR3 coding sequence is TGCAGCGTTGAAATCCTGGCTAGCGGGAGGCTTGACGGGCAGTACTTC. The chain is built from TRBV29-1 and TRBJ2-7, with 11 bases aligning to TRBD2. The J segment lost 9 bases and the V segment lost 2 bases, leaving 15 bases of the junction unmatched. Germline CDR1 SQVTM, CDR2 ANQGSEA. The length of the CDR3 is 16 residues.

The chain couples TRBV4-1 to TRBJ2-1; 8 bases map to TRBD2. V shed 0 bases, J shed 1 base, and the junction held 8 bases outside the gene matches. The CDR3 has 18 residues. The germline gives CDR1 MGHRA, CDR2 YSYEKL. In DNA form, the CDR3 reads TGCGCCAGCAGCCAAGATGTAGAGCGGGAGTGGTCCTACAATGAGCAGTTCTTC. Its translation: CASSQDVEREWSYNEQFF.